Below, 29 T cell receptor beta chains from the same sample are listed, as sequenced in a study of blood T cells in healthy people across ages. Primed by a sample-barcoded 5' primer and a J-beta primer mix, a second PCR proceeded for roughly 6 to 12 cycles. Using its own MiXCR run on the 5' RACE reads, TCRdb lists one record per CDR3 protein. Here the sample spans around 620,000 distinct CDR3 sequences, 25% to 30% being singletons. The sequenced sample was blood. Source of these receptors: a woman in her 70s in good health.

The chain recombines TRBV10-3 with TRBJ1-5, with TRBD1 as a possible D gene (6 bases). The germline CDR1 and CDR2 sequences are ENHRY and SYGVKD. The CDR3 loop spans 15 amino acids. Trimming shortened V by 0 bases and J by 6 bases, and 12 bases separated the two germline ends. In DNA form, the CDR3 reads TGTGCCATCAGTGAGTCAGGGGTAGGGGGTCAGCCCCAGCATTTT. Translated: CAISESGVGGQPQHF.

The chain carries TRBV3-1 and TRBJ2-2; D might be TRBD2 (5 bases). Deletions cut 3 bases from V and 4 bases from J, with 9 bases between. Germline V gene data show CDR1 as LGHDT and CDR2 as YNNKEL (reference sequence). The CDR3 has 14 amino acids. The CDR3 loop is CASSQLARTGELFF. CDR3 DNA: TGTGCCAGCAGCCAGCTAGCCCGCACCGGGGAGCTGTTTTTT.

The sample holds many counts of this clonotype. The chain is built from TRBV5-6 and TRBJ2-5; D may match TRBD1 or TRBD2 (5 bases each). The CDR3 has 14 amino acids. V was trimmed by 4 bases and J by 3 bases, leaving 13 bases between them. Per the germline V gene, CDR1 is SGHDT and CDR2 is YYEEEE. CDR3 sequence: CASSPGTAKETQYF. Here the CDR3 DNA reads TGTGCCAGCAGCCCCGGGACGGCCAAAGAGACCCAGTACTTC. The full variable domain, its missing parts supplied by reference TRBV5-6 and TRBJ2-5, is DAGVTQSPTHLIKTRGQQVTLRCSPKSGHDTVSWYQQALGQGPQFIFQYYEEEERQRGNFPDRFSGHQFPNYSSELNVNALLLGDSALYLCASSPGTAKETQYFGPGTRLLVL.

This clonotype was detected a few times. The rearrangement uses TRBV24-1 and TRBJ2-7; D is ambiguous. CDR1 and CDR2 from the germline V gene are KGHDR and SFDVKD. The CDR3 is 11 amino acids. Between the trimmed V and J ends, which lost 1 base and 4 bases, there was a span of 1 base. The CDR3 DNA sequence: TGTGCCACCAGTGATTTATACGAGCAGTACTTC. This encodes CATSDLYEQYF.

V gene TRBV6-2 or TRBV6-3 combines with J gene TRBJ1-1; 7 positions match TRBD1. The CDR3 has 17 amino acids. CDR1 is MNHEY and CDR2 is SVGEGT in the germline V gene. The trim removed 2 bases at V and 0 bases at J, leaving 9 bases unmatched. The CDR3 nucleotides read TGTGCCAGCAGTTACAGACAGGGAAGCGGGATGAACACTGAAGCTTTCTTT. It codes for CASSYRQGSGMNTEAFF.

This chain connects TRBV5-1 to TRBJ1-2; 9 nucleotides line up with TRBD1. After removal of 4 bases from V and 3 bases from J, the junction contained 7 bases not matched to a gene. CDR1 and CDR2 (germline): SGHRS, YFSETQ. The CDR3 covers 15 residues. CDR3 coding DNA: TGCGCCAGCAGCCCCATGGGACAGGGAGACTATGGCTACACCTTC. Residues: CASSPMGQGDYGYTF.

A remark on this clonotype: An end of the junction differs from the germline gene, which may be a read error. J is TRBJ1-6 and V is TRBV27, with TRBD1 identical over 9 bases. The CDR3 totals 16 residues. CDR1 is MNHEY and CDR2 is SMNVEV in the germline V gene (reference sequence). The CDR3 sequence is CASSRQGGSYNSPLRF. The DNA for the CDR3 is TGTGCCAGCAGCCGACAGGGGGGCTCCTATAATTCACCCCTCCGCTTT.

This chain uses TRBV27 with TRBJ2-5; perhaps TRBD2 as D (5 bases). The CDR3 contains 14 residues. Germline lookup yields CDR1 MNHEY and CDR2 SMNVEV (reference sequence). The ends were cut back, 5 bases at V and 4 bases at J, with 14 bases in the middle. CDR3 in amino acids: CASSRPGGAETQYF. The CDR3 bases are TGTGCCAGCAGTCGCCCCGGAGGTGCAGAGACCCAGTACTTC.

The CDR3 DNA is TGTGCCAGCAGCGCCCACGGGGGACACACAGATACGCAGTATTTT. Its translation is CASSAHGGHTDTQYF. The V call is TRBV9, the J call TRBJ2-3, with D perhaps matching TRBD1 or TRBD2 (6 bases each). The CDR3 spans 15 residues. The germline V and J ends were trimmed by 3 bases and 2 bases, with 13 bases remaining between them. The germline CDR1 and CDR2 sequences are SGDLS and YYNGEE.

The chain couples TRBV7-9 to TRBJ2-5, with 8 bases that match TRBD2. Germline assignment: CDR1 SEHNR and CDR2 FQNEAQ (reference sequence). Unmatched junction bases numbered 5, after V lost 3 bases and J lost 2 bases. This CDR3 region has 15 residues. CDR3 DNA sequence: TGTGCCAGCAGCTTCAGCGGGGGCCTACAAGAGACCCAGTACTTC. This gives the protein CASSFSGGLQETQYF.

The CDR3 region is CASSRLAGNIYEQYF. In nucleotides, the CDR3 is TGTGCCAGCAGCCGCCTAGCGGGGAATATATACGAGCAGTACTTC. J is TRBJ2-7 and V is TRBV11-2; 9 bases map to TRBD2. Germline V gene data show CDR1 as SGHAT and CDR2 as FQNNGV. V lost 5 bases to trimming and J lost 4 bases; unmatched junction nucleotides: 9. The CDR3 contains 15 residues.

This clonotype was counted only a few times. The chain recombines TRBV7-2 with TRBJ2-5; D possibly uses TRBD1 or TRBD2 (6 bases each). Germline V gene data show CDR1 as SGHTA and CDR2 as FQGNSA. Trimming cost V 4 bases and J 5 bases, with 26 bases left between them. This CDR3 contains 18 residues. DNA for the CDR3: TGTGCCAGCAGCTGGGTGCCGGGGGCGATGAAGTATTTGGAGACCCAGTACTTC. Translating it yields CASSWVPGAMKYLETQYF.

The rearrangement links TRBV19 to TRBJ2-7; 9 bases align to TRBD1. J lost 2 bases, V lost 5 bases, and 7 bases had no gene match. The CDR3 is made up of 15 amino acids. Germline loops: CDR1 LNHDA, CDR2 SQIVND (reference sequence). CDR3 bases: TGTGCCAGTAGTTCCGGGACAGGGTACGCCTACGAGCAGTACTTC. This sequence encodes CASSSGTGYAYEQYF.

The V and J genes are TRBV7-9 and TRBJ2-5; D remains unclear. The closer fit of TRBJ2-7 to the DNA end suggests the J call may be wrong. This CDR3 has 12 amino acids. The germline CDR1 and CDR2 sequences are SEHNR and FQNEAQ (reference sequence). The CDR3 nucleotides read TGTGCCAGCAGCTTAGGTCCCCCCGAGCAGTACTTC. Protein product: CASSLGPPEQYF.

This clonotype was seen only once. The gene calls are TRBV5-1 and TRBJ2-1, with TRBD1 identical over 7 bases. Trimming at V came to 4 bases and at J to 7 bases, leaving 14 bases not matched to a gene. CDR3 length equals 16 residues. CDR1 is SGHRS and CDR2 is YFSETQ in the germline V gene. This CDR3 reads CASSLGGTRGQNEQFF. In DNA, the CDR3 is TGCGCCAGCAGCCTTGGAGGTACACGGGGACAGAATGAGCAGTTCTTC.

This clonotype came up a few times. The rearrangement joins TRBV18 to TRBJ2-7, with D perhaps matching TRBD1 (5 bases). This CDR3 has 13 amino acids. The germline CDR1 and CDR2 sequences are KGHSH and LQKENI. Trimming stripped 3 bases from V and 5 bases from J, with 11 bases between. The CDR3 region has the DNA TGTGCCAGCTCACCCGACAGTGTGCACGAGCAGTACTTC. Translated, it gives CASSPDSVHEQYF.

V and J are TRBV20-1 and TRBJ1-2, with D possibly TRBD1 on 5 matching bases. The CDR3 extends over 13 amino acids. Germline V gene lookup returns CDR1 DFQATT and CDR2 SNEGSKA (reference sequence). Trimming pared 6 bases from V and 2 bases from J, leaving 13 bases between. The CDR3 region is CSASIGTNYGYTF. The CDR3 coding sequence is TGCAGTGCCTCAATCGGGACGAACTATGGCTACACCTTC.

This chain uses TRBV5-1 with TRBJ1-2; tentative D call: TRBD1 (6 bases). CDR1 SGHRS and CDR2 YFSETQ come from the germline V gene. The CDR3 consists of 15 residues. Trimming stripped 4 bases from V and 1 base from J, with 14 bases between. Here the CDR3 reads CASSQGQLLNYGYTF. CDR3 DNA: TGCGCCAGCAGCCAAGGACAGCTCCTTAACTATGGCTACACCTTC.

The CDR3 loop is CASSLMASGGALDEQFF. The CDR3 DNA sequence: TGTGCCAGCAGCTTAATGGCTAGCGGGGGGGCTTTGGATGAGCAGTTCTTC. V usage is TRBV7-3 and J usage is TRBJ2-5, with TRBD2 matching over 12 bases. Matching the DNA end better, TRBJ2-1 makes the J call doubtful. Germline CDR1 reads SGHTA; CDR2 reads FQGTGA. The CDR3 has 17 amino acids.

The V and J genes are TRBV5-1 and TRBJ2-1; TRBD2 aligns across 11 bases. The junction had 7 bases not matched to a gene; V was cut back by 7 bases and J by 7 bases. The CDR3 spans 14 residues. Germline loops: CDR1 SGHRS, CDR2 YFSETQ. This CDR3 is CASAEASGGNEQFF. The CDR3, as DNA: TGCGCCAGCGCGGAAGCTAGCGGGGGGAATGAGCAGTTCTTC.

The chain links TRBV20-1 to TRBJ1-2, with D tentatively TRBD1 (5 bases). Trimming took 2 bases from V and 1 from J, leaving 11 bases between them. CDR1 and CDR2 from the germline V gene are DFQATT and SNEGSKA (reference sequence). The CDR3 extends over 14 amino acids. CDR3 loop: CSARLSRGNYGYTF. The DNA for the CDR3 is TGCAGTGCTAGACTTTCGAGGGGTAACTATGGCTACACCTTC.

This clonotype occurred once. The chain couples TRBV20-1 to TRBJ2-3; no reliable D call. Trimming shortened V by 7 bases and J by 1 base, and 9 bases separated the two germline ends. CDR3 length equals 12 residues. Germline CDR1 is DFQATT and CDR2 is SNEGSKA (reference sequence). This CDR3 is CSVNQGTDTQYF. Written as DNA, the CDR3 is TGCAGTGTAAACCAGGGCACAGATACGCAGTATTTT.

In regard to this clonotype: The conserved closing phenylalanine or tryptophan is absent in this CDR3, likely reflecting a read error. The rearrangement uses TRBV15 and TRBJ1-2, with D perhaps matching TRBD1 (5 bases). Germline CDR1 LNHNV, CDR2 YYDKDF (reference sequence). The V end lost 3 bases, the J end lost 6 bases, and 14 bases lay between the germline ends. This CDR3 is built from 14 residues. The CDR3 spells CATSRLEGMNGYTL. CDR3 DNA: TGTGCCACCAGCAGGCTGGAGGGGATGAATGGCTACACCTTA.

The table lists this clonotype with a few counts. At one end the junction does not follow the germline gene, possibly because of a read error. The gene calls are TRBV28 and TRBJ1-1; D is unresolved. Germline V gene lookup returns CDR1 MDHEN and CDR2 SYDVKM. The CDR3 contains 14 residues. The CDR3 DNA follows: TGTGCCAGCAGCCCGGGAGAGATGAACCCTGAAGCTTTCTTT. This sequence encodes CASSPGEMNPEAFF.

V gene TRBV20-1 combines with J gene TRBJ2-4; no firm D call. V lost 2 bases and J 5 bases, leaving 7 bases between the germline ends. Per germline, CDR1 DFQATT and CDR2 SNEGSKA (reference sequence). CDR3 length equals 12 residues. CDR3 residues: CSARPLENIQYF. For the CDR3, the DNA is TGCAGTGCTAGACCTCTCGAAAACATTCAGTACTTC.

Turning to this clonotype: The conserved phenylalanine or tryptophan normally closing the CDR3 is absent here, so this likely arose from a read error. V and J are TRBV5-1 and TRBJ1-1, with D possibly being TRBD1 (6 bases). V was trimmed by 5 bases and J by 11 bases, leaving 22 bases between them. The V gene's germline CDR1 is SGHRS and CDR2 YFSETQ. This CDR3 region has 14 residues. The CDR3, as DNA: TGCGCCAGCAGTGAAGGGGGGCGCGTGGCTAAGGCTTTCATT. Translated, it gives CASSEGGRVAKAFI.

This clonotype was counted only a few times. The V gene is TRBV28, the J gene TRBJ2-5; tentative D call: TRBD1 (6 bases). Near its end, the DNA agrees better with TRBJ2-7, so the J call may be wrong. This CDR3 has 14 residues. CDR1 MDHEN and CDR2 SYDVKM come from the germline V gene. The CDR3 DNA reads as TGTGCCAGCAGACAACTCGGACAGACCTACGAGCAGTACTTC. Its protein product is CASRQLGQTYEQYF.

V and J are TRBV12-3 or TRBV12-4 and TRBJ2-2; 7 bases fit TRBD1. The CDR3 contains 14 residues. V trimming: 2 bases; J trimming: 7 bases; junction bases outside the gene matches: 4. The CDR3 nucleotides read TGTGCCAGCAGTTTAACAGGGGCCTACGGGGAGCTGTTTTTT. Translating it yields CASSLTGAYGELFF.

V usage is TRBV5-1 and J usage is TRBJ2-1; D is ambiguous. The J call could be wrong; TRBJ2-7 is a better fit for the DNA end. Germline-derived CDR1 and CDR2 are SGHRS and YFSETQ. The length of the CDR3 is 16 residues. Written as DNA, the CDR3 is TGCGCCAGCAACTCGCATCCGGACGGTTCCCCCTACGAGCAGTACTTC. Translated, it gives CASNSHPDGSPYEQYF.